This TCR beta chain was profiled in a study of long-term antiretroviral therapy in people with HIV. Trimming took 2 bases from V and 1 from J; bases not matched to a gene: 10. CDR1 MNHNS and CDR2 SASEGT come from the germline V gene. The CDR3 consists of 17 residues. Study conclusions and caveats: From the mid-2000s to the late 2010s, blood was obtained, possibly while participants received older ART regimens.

In the case of this clone: What it binds is not known.

Runs used v3.0 of the immunoSEQ assay and were done at survey level. Produced via immunoSEQ multiplex PCR; TCRdb's table is partial and in-frame only. The data show 25,000 to 30,000 clones, under 85% seen once. The input for sequencing was unsorted PBMCs, taken 3 years after starting antiretroviral therapy. The V gene is TRBV6-1, the J gene TRBJ1-1; 7 bases map to TRBD1. This sequence originates from a man in his forties with HIV. CDR3 bases: TGTGCCAGCAGTGAACTTAGGACAGGAACTAGGAACACTGAAGCTTTCTTT. This translates into CASSELRTGTRNTEAFF.